The 15 T cell receptor beta chains in this list originate from one sample, sequenced in a study of blood T cell repertoires in COVID-19. Profiling relied on immunoSEQ multiplex PCR, and the TCRdb table lists in-frame clones only, not all of them. The sample lists some 250,000 clones, roughly 90% occurring once. Sequenced input: peripheral blood. The receptors derive from a man between 60 and 70 years old who had recovered from COVID-19.

The CDR3: CASSPSPTSGVTDTQYF. CDR3 coding DNA: TGTGCCAGCAGCCCCTCGCCGACTAGCGGGGTGACAGATACGCAGTATTTT. V and J are TRBV5-4 and TRBJ2-3; 11 bases line up with TRBD2. Looked up from germline, CDR1 is SGHNT and CDR2 is YYREEE (reference sequence). The CDR3 loop spans 17 amino acids. J lost 3 bases, V lost 4 bases, and 10 bases had no gene match. Supplemented by reference TRBV5-4 and TRBJ2-3, the full variable domain reads ETGVTQSPTHLIKTRGQQVTLRCSSQSGHNTVSWYQQALGQGPQFIFQYYREEENGRGNFPPRFSGLQFPNYSSELNVNALELDDSALYLCASSPSPTSGVTDTQYFGPGTRLTVL.

This chain uses TRBV7-9 with TRBJ1-2, with 8 positions matching TRBD1. Germline-derived CDR1 and CDR2 are SEHNR and FQNEAQ (reference sequence). The CDR3 runs 15 residues. V lost 4 bases and J lost 1; bases outside the gene matches: 5. The CDR3 bases are TGTGCCAGCAGCTGGGGACAGGTGAATAACTATGGCTACACCTTC. Translated, it gives CASSWGQVNNYGYTF.

The chain employs TRBV7-9 and TRBJ2-7; D not certain. Germline V gene sequence: CDR1 SEHNR, CDR2 FQNEAQ (reference sequence). Trimming shortened V by 1 base and J by 4 bases, and 5 bases separated the two germline ends. The CDR3 is made up of 12 amino acids. CDR3 DNA: TGTGCCAGCAGCTTAGGCAGATACGAGCAGTACTTC. This encodes CASSLGRYEQYF.

The chain couples TRBV6-2 or TRBV6-3 to TRBJ2-4; D may be TRBD1 (6 bases). Between the trimmed V and J ends, which lost 6 bases and 1 base, there was a span of 19 bases. The CDR3 extends over 17 amino acids. Germline V CDR1 and CDR2: MNHEY, SVGEGT. The CDR3 sequence: CASSRTGTLIAKNIQYF. In DNA form, the CDR3 reads TGTGCCAGCAGCCGTACAGGGACCCTAATCGCCAAAAACATTCAGTACTTC.

CDR3 region: CASSFFSGGESSYNEQFF. CDR3 nucleotide sequence: TGCGCCAGCAGCTTTTTTAGCGGGGGAGAAAGCTCCTACAATGAGCAGTTCTTC. The chain couples TRBV5-1 to TRBJ2-1; 9 bases are a match to TRBD2. Germline CDR1 and CDR2: SGHRS and YFSETQ. With V trimmed by 2 bases and J by 0 bases, 9 bases remained unmatched. The CDR3 consists of 18 residues.

The chain carries TRBV10-3 and TRBJ1-2, with D possibly being TRBD1 (6 bases). The germline CDR1 and CDR2 sequences are ENHRY and SYGVKD. The CDR3 totals 11 residues. The ends were cut back, 11 bases at V and 8 bases at J, with 15 bases in the middle. CDR3 nucleotides: TGTGCCGCCGGAACAGGGAGAGGCTACACCTTC. This codes for CAAGTGRGYTF.

The V call is TRBV27, the J call TRBJ2-7, with D tentatively TRBD2 (5 bases). CDR3 length equals 15 residues. Trimming cost V 2 bases and J 0 bases, with 11 bases left between them. The germline V gene has CDR1 MNHEY and CDR2 SMNVEV (reference sequence). CDR3 DNA sequence: TGTGCCAGCAGTTTAAGCGGAAGCAGCTCCTACGAGCAGTACTTC. Translating it yields CASSLSGSSSYEQYF.

The gene calls are TRBV19 and TRBJ2-3; TRBD2 agrees at 9 bases. This CDR3 has 16 amino acids. The V gene end was trimmed by 5 bases and the J gene end by 8 bases; junction bases not matched to a gene: 14. Looked up from germline, CDR1 is LNHDA and CDR2 is SQIVND (reference sequence). CDR3 in amino acids: CASSPGTSPQRGTQYF. The CDR3 DNA follows: TGTGCCAGTAGTCCCGGGACTAGCCCGCAACGAGGTACGCAGTATTTT. The full variable domain, completed using reference TRBV19 and TRBJ2-3, is DGGITQSPKYLFRKEGQNVTLSCEQNLNHDAMYWYRQDPGQGLRLIYYSQIVNDFQKGDIAEGYSVSREKKESFPLTVTSAQKNPTAFYLCASSPGTSPQRGTQYFGPGTRLTVL.

The genes are TRBV3-1 (or the pseudogene TRBV3-2) and TRBJ1-6; a possible D gene is TRBD1 (6 bases). V was clipped by 8 bases and J by 7 bases, with 12 bases between them. This CDR3 comprises 13 residues. Germline V lookup: CDR1 LGHDT, CDR2 YNNKEL (reference sequence). CDR3 loop: CASRTAWNSPLHF. The DNA of the CDR3 is TGTGCCAGCCGGACAGCCTGGAATTCACCCCTCCACTTT.

The rearrangement uses TRBV18 and TRBJ2-2; 9 bases are a match to TRBD2. This CDR3 has 15 residues. J was trimmed by 4 bases and V by 3 bases; bases with no gene match: 3. Per germline, CDR1 KGHSH and CDR2 LQKENI. The CDR3 nucleotides read TGTGCCAGCTCACCGGGACTAGCAGGCACCGGGGAGCTGTTTTTT. This translates into CASSPGLAGTGELFF.

This CDR3 is CASSLGKTGFGEKLFF. Here the CDR3 DNA reads TGTGCCAGCAGCTTAGGCAAGACAGGGTTTGGGGAAAAACTGTTTTTT. V and J are TRBV7-6 and TRBJ1-4; 7 bases are shared with TRBD1. J gave up 8 bases and V 1 base, and 10 bases lay outside the gene matches. Per the germline V gene, CDR1 is SGHVS and CDR2 is FNYEAQ. This CDR3 has 16 residues.

The chain has TRBV11-2 and TRBJ1-1, with D perhaps matching TRBD1 (5 bases). Germline V gene data show CDR1 as SGHAT and CDR2 as FQNNGV. V lost 8 bases to trimming and J lost 3 bases, with 22 bases between them. The CDR3 sequence is 16 residues long. The CDR3 loop is CASRSRVPRLDTEAFF. CDR3 nucleotide sequence: TGTGCCAGCCGAAGCAGGGTCCCGCGGTTGGACACTGAAGCTTTCTTT.

V is TRBV27 and J is TRBJ2-4, with 15 bases that match TRBD2. The CDR3 length is 16 residues. The germline gives CDR1 MNHEY, CDR2 SMNVEV (reference sequence). Trimming took 6 bases from V and 6 from J; bases not matched to a gene: 6. This chain's CDR3 is CASSKRTSGGANIQYF. As DNA, the CDR3 is TGTGCCAGCAGCAAAAGGACTAGCGGGGGGGCAAACATTCAGTACTTC.

The chain recombines TRBV7-6 with TRBJ1-3; tentative D call: TRBD1 (5 bases). The CDR3 is 17 amino acids. The germline CDR1 and CDR2 sequences are SGHVS and FNYEAQ. The V and J ends lost 1 base and 3 bases respectively, with 16 bases between them. The CDR3 loop is CASSLDGGGDLGNTIYF. Here the CDR3 DNA reads TGTGCCAGCAGCTTAGACGGGGGAGGGGATCTTGGAAACACCATATATTTT. The full variable domain, completed using reference TRBV7-6 and TRBJ1-3, is GAGVSQSPRYKVTKRGQDVALRCDPISGHVSLYWYRQALGQGPEFLTYFNYEAQQDKSGLPNDRFSAERPEGSISTLTIQRTEQRDSAMYRCASSLDGGGDLGNTIYFGEGSWLTVV.

The rearrangement links TRBV5-5 to TRBJ1-6, with 7 bases aligning to TRBD1. The CDR3 spans 15 residues. V shed 3 bases and J 10 bases; nucleotides not matched to a gene: 10. The V gene's germline CDR1 is SGHKS and CDR2 YYEKEE (reference sequence). The CDR3 here is CASSSARQGGSPLHF. The CDR3 nucleotides are TGTGCCAGCAGCTCCGCCCGACAGGGTGGGTCACCCCTCCACTTT.